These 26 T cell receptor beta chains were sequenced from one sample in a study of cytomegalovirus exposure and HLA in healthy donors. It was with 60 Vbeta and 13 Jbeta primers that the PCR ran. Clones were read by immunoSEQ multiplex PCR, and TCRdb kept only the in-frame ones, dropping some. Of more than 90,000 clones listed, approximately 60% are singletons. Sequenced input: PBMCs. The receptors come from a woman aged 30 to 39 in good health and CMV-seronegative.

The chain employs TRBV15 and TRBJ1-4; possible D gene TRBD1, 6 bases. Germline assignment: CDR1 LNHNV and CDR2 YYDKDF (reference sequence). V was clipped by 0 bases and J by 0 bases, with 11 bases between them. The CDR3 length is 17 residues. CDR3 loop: CATSRDLGAATNEKLFF. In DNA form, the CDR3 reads TGTGCCACCAGCAGAGATCTGGGGGCTGCAACTAATGAAAAACTGTTTTTT.

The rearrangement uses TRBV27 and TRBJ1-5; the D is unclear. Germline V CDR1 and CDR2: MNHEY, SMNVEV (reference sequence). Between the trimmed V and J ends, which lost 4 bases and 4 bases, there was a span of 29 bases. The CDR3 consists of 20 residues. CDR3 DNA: TGTGCCAGCAGTTCAACCCACATTGAATTGTCACAAAACAGAAATCAGCCCCAGCATTTT. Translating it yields CASSSTHIELSQNRNQPQHF.

For the CDR3, the DNA is TGTGCCACCAGCAGAGATTCGTGGGAGGGCCAGTACGAGCAGTACTTC. Residues: CATSRDSWEGQYEQYF. This rearrangement joins TRBV15 to TRBJ2-7; 7 nucleotides agree with TRBD2. The junction had 9 bases not matched to a gene; V was cut back by 0 bases and J by 4 bases. Looked up from germline, CDR1 is LNHNV and CDR2 is YYDKDF (reference sequence). CDR3 length equals 16 residues.

The DNA of the CDR3 is TGTGCCAGCAGCCTAAAGCAGGGGGACCTCACCTACGAGCAGTACTTC. Translating it yields CASSLKQGDLTYEQYF. V gene TRBV7-6 combines with J gene TRBJ2-7, with 7 bases that match TRBD1. Germline values: CDR1 SGHVS, CDR2 FNYEAQ. V shed 5 bases and J 2 bases; nucleotides not matched to a gene: 12. The CDR3 consists of 16 residues. The full variable domain, completed using reference TRBV7-6 and TRBJ2-7, is GAGVSQSPRYKVTKRGQDVALRCDPISGHVSLYWYRQALGQGPEFLTYFNYEAQQDKSGLPNDRFSAERPEGSISTLTIQRTEQRDSAMYRCASSLKQGDLTYEQYFGPGTRLTVT.

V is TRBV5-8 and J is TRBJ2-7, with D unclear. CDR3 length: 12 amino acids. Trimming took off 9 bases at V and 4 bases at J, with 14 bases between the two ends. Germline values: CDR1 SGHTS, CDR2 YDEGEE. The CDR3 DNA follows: TGTGCCACTGAGGTCGGAACATACGAGCAGTACTTC. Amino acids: CATEVGTYEQYF.

The CDR3 bases are TGTGCCAGCAGCCGACAGGGGGGCGATGAAAAACTGTTTTTT. Amino acid sequence: CASSRQGGDEKLFF. This sequence joins TRBV28 and TRBJ1-4, with 9 nucleotides matching TRBD1. The CDR3 loop spans 14 amino acids. CDR1 is MDHEN, CDR2 SYDVKM, per germline. Germline trimming cut 6 bases from V and 6 bases from J; bases unmatched to any gene: 5. Full variable domain (missing parts from reference TRBV28 and TRBJ1-4): DVKVTQSSRYLVKRTGEKVFLECVQDMDHENMFWYRQDPGLGLRLIYFSYDVKMKEKGDIPEGYSVSREKKERFSLILESASTNQTSMYLCASSRQGGDEKLFFGSGTQLSVL.

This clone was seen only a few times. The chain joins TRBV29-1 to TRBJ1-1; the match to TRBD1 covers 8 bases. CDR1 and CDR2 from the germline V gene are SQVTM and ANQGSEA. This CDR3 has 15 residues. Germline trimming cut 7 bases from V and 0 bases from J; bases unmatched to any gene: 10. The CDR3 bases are TGCAGCGCCCAGACAGGGGCCAATCTGAACACTGAAGCTTTCTTT. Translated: CSAQTGANLNTEAFF.

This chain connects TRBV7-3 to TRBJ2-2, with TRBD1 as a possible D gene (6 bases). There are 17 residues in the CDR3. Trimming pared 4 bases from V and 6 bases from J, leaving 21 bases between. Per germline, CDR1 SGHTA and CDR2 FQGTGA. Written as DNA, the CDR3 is TGTGCCAGCAGCTACGATCCCCCGGGACAAGCGCCCGGGGAGCTGTTTTTT. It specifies CASSYDPPGQAPGELFF.

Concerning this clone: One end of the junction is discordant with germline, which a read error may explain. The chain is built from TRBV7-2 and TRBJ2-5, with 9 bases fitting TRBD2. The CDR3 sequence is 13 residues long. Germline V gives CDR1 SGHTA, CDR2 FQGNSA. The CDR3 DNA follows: TGTGCCAGCAGCTTAATAGCGGGAGAGGCCCAGTACTTC. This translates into CASSLIAGEAQYF.

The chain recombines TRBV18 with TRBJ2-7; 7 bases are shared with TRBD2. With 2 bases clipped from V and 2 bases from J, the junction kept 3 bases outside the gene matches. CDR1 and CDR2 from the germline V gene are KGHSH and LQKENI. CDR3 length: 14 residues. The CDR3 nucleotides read TGTGCCAGCTCACCAGAGCGGGAAACCTACGAGCAGTACTTC. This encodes CASSPERETYEQYF.

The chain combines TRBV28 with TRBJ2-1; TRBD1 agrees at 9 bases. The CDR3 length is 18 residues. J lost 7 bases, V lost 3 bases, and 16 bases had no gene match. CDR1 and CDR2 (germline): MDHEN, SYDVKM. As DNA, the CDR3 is TGTGCCAGCAGTTTTAATGCATGGGACAGGGCTCGGAAAAATGAGCAGTTCTTC. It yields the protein CASSFNAWDRARKNEQFF.

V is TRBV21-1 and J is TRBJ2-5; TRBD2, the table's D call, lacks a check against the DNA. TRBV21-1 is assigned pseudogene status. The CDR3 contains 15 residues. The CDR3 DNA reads TGTGCCAGCAGCGTTCTTCAGAGCGGGAGCGGGACCCAGTACTTC. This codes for CASSVLQSGSGTQYF.

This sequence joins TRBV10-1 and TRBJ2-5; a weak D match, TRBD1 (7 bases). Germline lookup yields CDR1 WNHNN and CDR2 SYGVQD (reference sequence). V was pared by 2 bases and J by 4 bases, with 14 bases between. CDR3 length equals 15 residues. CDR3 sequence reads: CASSEGGTAGETQYF. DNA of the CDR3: TGCGCCAGCAGTGAGGGGGGGACAGCGGGAGAGACCCAGTACTTC.

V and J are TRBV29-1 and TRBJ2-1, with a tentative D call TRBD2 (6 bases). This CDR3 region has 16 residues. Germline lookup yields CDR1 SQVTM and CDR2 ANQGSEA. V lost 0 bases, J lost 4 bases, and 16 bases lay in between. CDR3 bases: TGCAGCGTTGAAGATCCGACTAGTTTCGTGTACAATGAGCAGTTCTTC. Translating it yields CSVEDPTSFVYNEQFF.

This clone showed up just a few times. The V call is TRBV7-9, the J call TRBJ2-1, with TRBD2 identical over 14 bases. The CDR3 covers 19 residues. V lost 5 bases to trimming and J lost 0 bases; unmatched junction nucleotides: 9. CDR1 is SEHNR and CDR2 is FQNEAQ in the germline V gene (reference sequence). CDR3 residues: CASSDKGLAGDSSYNEQFF. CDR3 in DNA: TGTGCCAGCAGCGATAAGGGACTAGCGGGAGATAGCTCCTACAATGAGCAGTTCTTC.

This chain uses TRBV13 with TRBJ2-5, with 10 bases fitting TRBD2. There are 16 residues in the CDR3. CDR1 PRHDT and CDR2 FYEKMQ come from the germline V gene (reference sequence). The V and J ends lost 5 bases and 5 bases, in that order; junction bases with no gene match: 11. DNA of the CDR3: TGTGCCAGCAGCGTAGTTAGGACTAGCGGTCGGGAGACCCAGTACTTC. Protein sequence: CASSVVRTSGRETQYF.

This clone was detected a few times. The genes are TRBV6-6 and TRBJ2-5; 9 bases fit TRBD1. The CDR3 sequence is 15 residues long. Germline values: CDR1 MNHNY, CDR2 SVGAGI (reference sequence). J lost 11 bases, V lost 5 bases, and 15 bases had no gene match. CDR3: CASSQPGQGVAEQYF. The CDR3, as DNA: TGTGCCAGCAGTCAGCCGGGACAGGGAGTAGCGGAGCAGTACTTC.

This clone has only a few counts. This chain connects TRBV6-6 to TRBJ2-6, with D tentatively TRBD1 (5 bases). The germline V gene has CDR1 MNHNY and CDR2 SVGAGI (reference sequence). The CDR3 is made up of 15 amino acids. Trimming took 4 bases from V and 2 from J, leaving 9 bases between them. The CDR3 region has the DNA TGTGCCAGCAGTTTTATAGGGGCTGGGGCCAACGTCCTGACTTTC. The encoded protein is CASSFIGAGANVLTF.

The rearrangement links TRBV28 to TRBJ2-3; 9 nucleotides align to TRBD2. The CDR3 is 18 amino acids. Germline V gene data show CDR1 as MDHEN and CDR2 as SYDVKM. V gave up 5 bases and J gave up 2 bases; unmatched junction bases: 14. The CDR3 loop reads CASSPRGSGRRLTDTQYF. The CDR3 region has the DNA TGTGCCAGCAGTCCCCGAGGTAGCGGGAGACGACTCACAGATACGCAGTATTTT.

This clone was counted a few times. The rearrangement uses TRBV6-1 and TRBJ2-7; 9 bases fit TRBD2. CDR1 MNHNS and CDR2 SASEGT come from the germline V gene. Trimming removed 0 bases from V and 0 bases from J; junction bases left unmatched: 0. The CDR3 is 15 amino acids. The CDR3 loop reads CASSEATSGSYEQYF. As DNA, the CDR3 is TGTGCCAGCAGTGAAGCGACTAGCGGCTCCTACGAGCAGTACTTC.

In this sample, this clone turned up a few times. The CDR3: CASNAGNRIQYF. CDR3 nucleotides: TGTGCCAGCAACGCGGGAAATCGTATCCAGTACTTC. The chain is built from TRBV6-1 and TRBJ2-5, with D possibly being TRBD2 (6 bases). The length of the CDR3 is 12 residues. Trimming left V 7 bases short and J 10 bases short, with 16 bases between. In germline, CDR1 is MNHNS, CDR2 SASEGT.

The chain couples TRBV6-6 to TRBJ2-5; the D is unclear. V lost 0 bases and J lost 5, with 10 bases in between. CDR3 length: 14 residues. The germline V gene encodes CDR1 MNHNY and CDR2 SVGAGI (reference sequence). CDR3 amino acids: CASSYSRSAETQYF. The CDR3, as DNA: TGTGCCAGCAGTTACTCGAGGTCGGCGGAGACCCAGTACTTC.

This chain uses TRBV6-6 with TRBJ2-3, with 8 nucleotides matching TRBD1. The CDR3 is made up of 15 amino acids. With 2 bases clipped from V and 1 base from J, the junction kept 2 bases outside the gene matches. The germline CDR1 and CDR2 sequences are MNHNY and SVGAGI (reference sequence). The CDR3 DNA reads TGTGCCAGCAGTTACGCGACAGGGGGCACAGATACGCAGTATTTT. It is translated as CASSYATGGTDTQYF.

CDR3 protein: CASSLGDGGGQPQHF. DNA of the CDR3: TGTGCCAGCAGCTTAGGGGACGGGGGAGGTCAGCCCCAGCATTTT. The rearrangement uses TRBV11-2 and TRBJ1-5; a possible D gene is TRBD1 (5 bases). Germline lookup yields CDR1 SGHAT and CDR2 FQNNGV. The V gene lost 1 base and the J gene lost 6 bases, with 13 bases spanning the gap. The CDR3 contains 15 residues.

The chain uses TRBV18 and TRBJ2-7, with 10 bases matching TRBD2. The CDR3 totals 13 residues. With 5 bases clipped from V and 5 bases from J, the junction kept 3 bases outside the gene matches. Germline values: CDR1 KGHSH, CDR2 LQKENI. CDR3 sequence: CASSSTSGNEQYF. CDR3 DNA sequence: TGTGCCAGCTCATCCACTAGCGGGAACGAGCAGTACTTC. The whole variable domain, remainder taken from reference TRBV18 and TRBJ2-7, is NAGVMQNPRHLVRRRGQEARLRCSPMKGHSHVYWYRQLPEEGLKFMVYLQKENIIDESGMPKERFSAEFPKEGPSILRIQQVVRGDSAAYFCASSSTSGNEQYFGPGTRLTVT.

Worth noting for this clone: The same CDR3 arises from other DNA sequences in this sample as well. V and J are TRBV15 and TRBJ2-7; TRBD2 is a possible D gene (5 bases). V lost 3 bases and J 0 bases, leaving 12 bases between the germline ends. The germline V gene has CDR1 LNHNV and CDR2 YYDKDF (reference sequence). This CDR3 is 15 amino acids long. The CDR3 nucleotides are TGTGCCACCAGCAGGGGTACTCGGGGCTCCTACGAGCAGTACTTC. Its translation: CATSRGTRGSYEQYF.